The rows below give T cell receptor beta chains drawn from one sample of a study of blood T cell repertoires in COVID-19. TCRdb's table, derived via immunoSEQ multiplex PCR, lists solely in-frame clones and lacks some. The data contain roughly 230,000 clones, roughly 89% of them singletons. The sample taken for sequencing was peripheral blood. These receptors originate from a middle-aged woman who had recovered from COVID-19. CDR3s include the opening cysteine and the closing phenylalanine or tryptophan. A D gene is named only where the DNA matches it firmly. For some rows the clone size is stated as once, few or many, or as a class when expanded; others skip it.

j_call | d_call | v_call | clone_size | cdr3_nt | cdr3_aa
TRBJ2-5 | - | TRBV18 | - | TGTGCCAGCTCAGGCTTGGAGACCCAGTACTTC | CASSGLETQYF
TRBJ2-5 | - | TRBV6-5 | - | TGTGCCAGCAGTCTAGCGCAGGGAGAGACCCAGTACTTC | CASSLAQGETQYF
TRBJ2-2 | TRBD2 | TRBV5-6 | - | TGTGCCAGCGGGGGACTAGCGGGTAACACCGGGGAGCTGTTTTTT | CASGGLAGNTGELFF
TRBJ2-7 | - | TRBV18 | - | TGTGCCAGCTCACCACCGGGCAGGGAAACCTTCGGGCAGTACTTC | CASSPPGRETFGQYF
TRBJ1-6 | TRBD1 | TRBV7-2 | - | TGTGCCAGCAGCCCGGGACAGGGGTACGCACCCCTCCACTTT | CASSPGQGYAPLHF
TRBJ1-2 | - | TRBV7-9 | - | TGTGCCAGCAGCTGGACGAGGGATGGCTACACCTTC | CASSWTRDGYTF
TRBJ2-5 | - | TRBV11-3 | - | TGTGCCAGCAGCCCCAGCGACGCACAAGAGACCCAGTACTTC | CASSPSDAQETQYF
TRBJ1-2 | - | TRBV28 | - | TGTGCCAGCCGTAGTTCGCGCTACACCTTC | CASRSSRYTF
TRBJ1-3 | - | TRBV6-5 | - | TGTGCCAGCAGTTACTCCAGTCCTCCCTCTGGAAACACCATATATTTT | CASSYSSPPSGNTIYF
TRBJ1-4 | - | TRBV12-3/TRBV12-4 | - | TGTGCCAGCAGTTTCCGAGGGGGAGAAAAACTGTTTTTT | CASSFRGGEKLFF
TRBJ1-1 | - | TRBV6-2/TRBV6-3 | once | TGTGCCAGCAGTTATGAGGAGTACACTGAAGCTTTCTTT | CASSYEEYTEAFF
TRBJ2-5 | - | TRBV10-3 | - | TGTGCCATCAGTCCCAGGGGCGGCGGAGAGACCCAGTACTTC | CAISPRGGGETQYF
TRBJ2-5 | TRBD2 | TRBV20-1 | - | TGCAGTGCTAGTCCGGGGACTAGCGGGGCTGGGGAGACCCAGTACTTC | CSASPGTSGAGETQYF
TRBJ2-7 | TRBD1 | TRBV5-4 | few | TGTGCCAGCAGCCCCAAGACAGGGGGGGACTACGAGCAGTACTTC | CASSPKTGGDYEQYF
TRBJ2-1 | TRBD2 | TRBV24-1 | - | TGTGCCACCAGTCAGACTAGCGGGGAAAATGAGCAGTTCTTC | CATSQTSGENEQFF
TRBJ1-3 | - | TRBV4-3 | - | TGCGCCAGCAGCCAAGTTCGGGTCTCAGGAAACACCATATATTTT | CASSQVRVSGNTIYF
TRBJ2-3 | TRBD2 | TRBV30 | - | TGTGCCTATCGACTAGCGGGATACACAGATACGCAGTATTTT | CAYRLAGYTDTQYF
TRBJ1-1 | - | TRBV11-2 | - | TGTGCCAGCAGCTTAGGACAGGCCAACACTGAAGCTTTCTTT | CASSLGQANTEAFF
TRBJ2-5 | - | TRBV9 | - | TGTGCCAGCAGCGACGGCGGGACCCAGTACTTC | CASSDGGTQYF
TRBJ2-1 | - | TRBV27 | few | TGTGCCAGCAGGGACTCCCCCTTCCGCGATGAGCAGTTCTTC | CASRDSPFRDEQFF
TRBJ1-5 | - | TRBV18 | - | TGTGCCAGCTCTGACGGGGTTAGCAATCAGCCCCAGCATTTT | CASSDGVSNQPQHF
TRBJ1-2 | - | TRBV3-1/TRBV3-2 | - | TGTGCCAGCAGCCAAGAGGGGGCCCATGGCTACACCTTC | CASSQEGAHGYTF
TRBJ2-2 | TRBD1 | TRBV7-9 | - | TGTGCCAACCGCCGAGGGGGCCGGGACACCGGGGAGCTGTTTTTT | CANRRGGRDTGELFF
TRBJ2-1 | TRBD2 | TRBV2 | - | TGTGCCAGCAATCCCTTCGGGCTAGCGGGAGGAGATGAGCAGTTCTTC | CASNPFGLAGGDEQFF
TRBJ1-2 | TRBD1 | TRBV4-3 | once | TGCGCCAGCAGCCAAGAGACAGGGCCGCAGTTTGGCTACACCTTC | CASSQETGPQFGYTF
TRBJ2-1 | TRBD1 | TRBV9 | - | TGTGCCAGCAGCGTAGGGATTGGGACAGGGGGCAGGAATGAGCAGTTCTTC | CASSVGIGTGGRNEQFF
TRBJ2-5 | - | TRBV12-5 | - | TGTGCTAGTGGTTTCGGACGATTCAGAGGGATAGAGGAGACCCAGTACTTC | CASGFGRFRGIEETQYF
TRBJ1-4 | - | TRBV2 | - | TGTGCCAGCAGCCCAGCTAGGGAGTCTAATGAAAAACTGTTTTTT | CASSPARESNEKLFF
TRBJ2-3 | TRBD2 | TRBV19 | - | TGTGCCAGTAGTAATGGACTAGCGGCTACAGATACGCAGTATTTT | CASSNGLAATDTQYF
TRBJ2-4 | - | TRBV19 | - | TGTGCCAGTAGTCTACTAGAAAAGGGAAACATTCAGTACTTC | CASSLLEKGNIQYF
TRBJ2-1 | - | TRBV21-1 | - | TGTGCCAGCAGCAAAGTGCGAGTCGGGCAGTTCTTC | CASSKVRVGQFF
TRBJ1-5 | - | TRBV27 | - | TGTGCCAGCAGTTTGACGGGGGGACCCTATAGCAATCAGCCCCAGCATTTT | CASSLTGGPYSNQPQHF
TRBJ2-3 | - | TRBV7-9 | - | TGTGCCAGCAGCTATTCGGGAGATAGCACAGATACGCAGTATTTT | CASSYSGDSTDTQYF
TRBJ2-1 | TRBD2 | TRBV29-1 | - | TGCAGCGTTGCGAGACTAGCCCATTCCTACAATGAGCAGTTCTTC | CSVARLAHSYNEQFF
TRBJ2-7 | - | TRBV19 | - | TGTGCCAGTAGTATAGTGTCAGGGGCGGTCTACGAGCAGTACTTC | CASSIVSGAVYEQYF
TRBJ1-4 | - | TRBV28 | - | TGTGCCAGCAGTGGGGGGGGTGAGGGTGAAAAACTGTTTTTT | CASSGGGEGEKLFF
TRBJ1-2 | - | TRBV7-3 | - | TGTGCCAGCAGCCCAGGACAGTCTTTCAACTATGGCTACACCTTC | CASSPGQSFNYGYTF
TRBJ2-3 | TRBD2 | TRBV18 | - | TGTGCCAGCTCACCATTGGCCGGGACTAGCGGGACAGATACGCAGTATTTT | CASSPLAGTSGTDTQYF
TRBJ2-7 | TRBD1 | TRBV6-2/TRBV6-3 | few | TGTGCCAGCAGCCGACAGGGGGGCGAGCAGTACTTC | CASSRQGGEQYF
TRBJ1-2 | TRBD1 | TRBV13 | - | TGTGCCAGCAGCTTAGGTACAGGGGGCTCGGGTGGCTACACCTTC | CASSLGTGGSGGYTF
TRBJ2-1 | TRBD2 | TRBV7-8 | - | TGTGCCAGCAGCTTAGCGTCCGGGTGGGCTAGCGGAGGAAATGAGCAGTTCTTC | CASSLASGWASGGNEQFF
TRBJ2-1 | TRBD2 | TRBV29-1 | - | TGCAGCGCAAAGGGCGGACTAGCGGGGTCCCGGGGGTTCTTC | CSAKGGLAGSRGFF